This T cell receptor beta chain is from a study of T cells in localized non-small cell lung cancer. Whole-study results and caveats: A median approximately 57 of the top 100 tumor clones appeared in adjacent lung. Clonality peaked in uninvolved adjacent lung rather than tumor.

Sequenced by immunoSEQ multiplex PCR; TCRdb stores in-frame clones only, minus some. The table lists 25,000 to 30,000 clones, roughly 90% of them singletons. Comment on this clone: What it recognizes is unknown.

The CDR3 loop spans 11 amino acids. The germline CDR1 and CDR2 sequences are SQVTM and ANQGSEA. The trim removed 3 bases at V and 5 bases at J, leaving 0 bases unmatched. This chain uses TRBV29-1 with TRBJ2-5; TRBD2 agrees at 7 bases. The clonotype originates from a woman aged 35 to 75 with stage III lung adenocarcinoma. Sequencing used peripheral blood mononuclear cells, obtained before any cancer treatment. The CDR3 DNA reads TGCAGCGTTGAGGGGGGGGAGACCCAGTACTTC. The encoded protein is CSVEGGETQYF.